The rows below give T cell receptor beta chains drawn from one sample of a study of cytomegalovirus exposure and HLA in healthy donors. Only in-frame clones appear in the TCRdb table, and some are missing; sequencing was by immunoSEQ multiplex PCR. The data show about 150,000 clones, 80% seen once. Sequencing was performed on PBMCs. These receptors originate from a woman aged 40 to 50 in good health and CMV-seronegative. The CDR3 runs from the conserved cysteine through the conserved F or W. A D gene is named only where the DNA matches it firmly. Clone sizes are given selectively: once, few, many, or a class where the clone is expanded.

-	TRBV28	TRBJ1-1	-	CASTEGGDWGASAFF	TGTGCCAGCACCGAAGGGGGTGACTGGGGAGCGAGCGCTTTCTTT
few	TRBV7-9	TRBJ2-7	TRBD1	CASKIHGQGSYEQYF	TGTGCCAGCAAGATCCACGGACAGGGATCCTACGAGCAGTACTTC
-	TRBV11-3	TRBJ1-2	-	CASSRGAREIYGYTF	TGTGCCAGCAGCCGCGGGGCAAGGGAGATCTATGGCTACACCTTC
-	TRBV6-1	TRBJ1-5	-	CATGREGNQPQHF	TGTGCCACTGGCAGGGAAGGCAATCAGCCCCAGCATTTT
-	TRBV2	TRBJ1-2	TRBD1	CASSSSTGDGYTF	TGTGCCAGCAGCTCCTCTACAGGGGATGGCTACACCTTC
-	TRBV2	TRBJ2-1	TRBD2	CASSDELAGRNEQFF	TGTGCCAGCAGTGATGAGCTAGCGGGGAGGAATGAGCAGTTCTTC
-	TRBV4-3	TRBJ2-1	TRBD1	CASSDPGTGSLNEQFF	TGCGCCAGCTCGGACCCCGGGACAGGGAGTCTGAATGAGCAGTTCTTC
-	TRBV19	TRBJ2-7	TRBD1	CASSPGQTPLEQYF	TGTGCCAGTAGTCCGGGACAGACCCCCCTCGAGCAGTACTTC
-	TRBV7-2	TRBJ2-1	TRBD1	CASSLGGTGGRDEQFF	TGTGCCAGCAGCTTAGGGGGGACAGGGGGGAGGGATGAGCAGTTCTTC
-	TRBV6-5	TRBJ1-2	-	CASSLRSPRGDGYTF	TGTGCCAGCAGTCTCCGCAGCCCTCGGGGTGATGGCTACACCTTC
-	TRBV5-5	TRBJ1-6	TRBD1	CASSLLDRGQAPLHF	TGTGCCAGCAGTCTACTGGACAGGGGGCAGGCACCCCTCCACTTT
-	TRBV7-8	TRBJ1-2	-	CASSLWERAHYGYTF	TGTGCCAGCAGCTTATGGGAGCGGGCCCACTATGGCTACACCTTC
few	TRBV7-7	TRBJ2-3	-	CASSLGETRMVTDTQYF	TGTGCCAGCAGCTTAGGGGAGACTAGGATGGTCACAGATACGCAGTATTTT
-	TRBV6-5	TRBJ1-6	-	CASSYFRTDLNSPLHF	TGTGCCAGCAGTTACTTCCGGACAGACCTAAATTCACCCCTCCACTTT
-	TRBV4-2	TRBJ1-4	-	CASSPGANRAKLFF	TGTGCCAGCAGCCCCGGGGCGAACAGGGCGAAACTGTTTTTT
-	TRBV5-4	TRBJ2-7	-	CASSPPGMGHASEQYF	TGTGCCAGCAGCCCGCCCGGAATGGGACACGCAAGCGAGCAGTACTTC